Below are 26 T cell receptor beta chains sequenced from a single sample in a study of OX40 agonist ivuxolimab in advanced cancers. Libraries were constructed by the immunoSEQ multiplex PCR assay. The clones in this table, taken by TCRdb from immuneACCESS, are in-frame only. Not every clone is retained; where verified, under half of the shortfall comes from an unresolved V gene, and the cause of the rest is unknown. This sample gives roughly 77,000 clones in total; 92% of them show up just once. The top ten hold around 0.64% of the sample. Here the sequenced sample was CD4+ or CD8+ T cells sorted from blood, taken in a trial of the OX40 agonist ivuxolimab. Receptor source: an adult with an advanced solid tumor such as melanoma, head and neck, liver or kidney cancer.

Only one count was recorded for this clone. The chain couples TRBV4-2 to TRBJ2-7, with 10 bases matching TRBD2. This CDR3 region has 18 residues. V was clipped by 4 bases and J by 4 bases; unmatched bases: 16. CDR1 and CDR2 from the germline V gene are LGHNA and YNFKEQ. The CDR3 DNA reads TGTGCCAGCAGCCGAAGTTCCCCTTCTAGCGGGAGTACGTACGAGCAGTACTTC. Its protein is CASSRSSPSSGSTYEQYF.

The chain recombines TRBV5-1 with TRBJ2-3; TRBD1 might be the D (5 bases). V dropped 4 bases and J dropped 0 bases, with 12 bases sitting between them. This CDR3 has 15 residues. CDR1 SGHRS and CDR2 YFSETQ come from the germline V gene. CDR3 protein: CASSLSGASTDTQYF. As DNA, the CDR3 is TGCGCCAGCAGCCTTAGTGGGGCTAGCACAGATACGCAGTATTTT.

The rearrangement links TRBV15 to TRBJ2-5, with TRBD2 identical over 12 bases. Trimming at V came to 2 bases and at J to 2 bases, leaving 9 bases not matched to a gene. CDR1 is LNHNV, CDR2 YYDKDF, per germline (reference sequence). This CDR3 region has 18 residues. The CDR3 DNA is TGTGCCACCAGCAGACCTCGACGGACTAGCGGGGTACAAGAGACCCAGTACTTC. It encodes CATSRPRRTSGVQETQYF. Filled out from reference TRBV15 and TRBJ2-5, the complete variable domain reads DAMVIQNPRYQVTQFGKPVTLSCSQTLNHNVMYWYQQKSSQAPKLLFHYYDKDFNNEADTPDNFQSRRPNTSFCFLDIRSPGLGDTAMYLCATSRPRRTSGVQETQYFGPGTRLLVL.

This chain connects TRBV2 to TRBJ1-3, with D possibly matching TRBD1 (5 bases). In germline, CDR1 is SNHLY, CDR2 FYNNEI. The ends were cut back, 4 bases at V and 2 bases at J, with 12 bases in the middle. The CDR3 loop spans 15 amino acids. CDR3 sequence (DNA): TGTGCCAGCAGTGTGACGGCGGGACCTGGAAACACCATATATTTT. Its protein product is CASSVTAGPGNTIYF.

V gene TRBV5-4 combines with J gene TRBJ2-1, with TRBD2 matching 10 bases. Per the germline V gene, CDR1 is SGHNT and CDR2 is YYREEE (reference sequence). CDR3 length: 16 residues. V shed 0 bases and J 5 bases; nucleotides not matched to a gene: 5. The CDR3 sequence: CASSLDLGLADNEQFF. CDR3 DNA: TGTGCCAGCAGCTTGGACCTAGGACTAGCGGACAATGAGCAGTTCTTC.

This sequence joins TRBV14 and TRBJ2-3; 7 bases line up with TRBD2. Unmatched junction bases numbered 6, after V lost 0 bases and J lost 3 bases. Per the germline V gene, CDR1 is SGHDN and CDR2 is FVKESK. This CDR3 has 16 amino acids. The DNA of the CDR3 is TGTGCCAGCAGCCAAGAGTGGCGGGGAGGGACAGATACGCAGTATTTT. It codes for CASSQEWRGGTDTQYF.

The gene calls are TRBV6-1 and TRBJ1-1; tentatively, D is TRBD1 (5 bases). Germline values: CDR1 MNHNS, CDR2 SASEGT. This CDR3 comprises 15 residues. V gave up 7 bases and J gave up 8 bases, with 23 bases separating them. Written as DNA, the CDR3 is TGTGCCAGCAAATCTCCACTACTACCCCAGGGAGAAGCTTTCTTT. Translating gives CASKSPLLPQGEAFF.

The V gene is TRBV4-1, the J gene TRBJ1-3; D call uncertain. The CDR3 has 17 residues. Looked up from germline, CDR1 is MGHRA and CDR2 is YSYEKL. Trimming stripped 0 bases from V and 4 bases from J, with 16 bases between. DNA for the CDR3: TGCGCCAGCAGCCAAGATCCAGGAAGAGGCGCCGGAAACACCATATATTTT. Translating it yields CASSQDPGRGAGNTIYF.

The chain carries TRBV5-1 and TRBJ1-6; perhaps TRBD1 as D (5 bases). There are 14 residues in the CDR3. Germline CDR1 is SGHRS and CDR2 is YFSETQ. The V gene lost 4 bases and the J gene lost 10 bases, with 15 bases spanning the gap. CDR3 in DNA: TGCGCCAGCAGCCCACGGGACCGAGGGTCACCCCTCCACTTT. Protein: CASSPRDRGSPLHF.

The V gene is TRBV5-1, the J gene TRBJ2-3; TRBD2 aligns across 12 bases. Germline CDR1 reads SGHRS; CDR2 reads YFSETQ. CDR3 length: 16 residues. Trimming at V came to 3 bases and at J to 1 base, leaving 3 bases not matched to a gene. The CDR3 nucleotides are TGCGCCAGCAGCTCCGGGACTAGCGGGCGCACAGATACGCAGTATTTT. Protein product: CASSSGTSGRTDTQYF. Based on the CDR3 plus reference TRBV5-1 and TRBJ2-3, the full variable domain is KAGVTQTPRYLIKTRGQQVTLSCSPISGHRSVSWYQQTPGQGLQFLFEYFSETQRNKGNFPGRFSGRQFSNSRSEMNVSTLELGDSALYLCASSSGTSGRTDTQYFGPGTRLTVL.

Here the CDR3 reads CASSIDQGVVNTEAFF. The CDR3 DNA reads as TGTGCCAGTAGTATAGATCAAGGGGTGGTGAACACTGAAGCTTTCTTT. The genes are TRBV19 and TRBJ1-1, with D perhaps matching TRBD1 (5 bases). This CDR3 contains 16 residues. The germline gives CDR1 LNHDA, CDR2 SQIVND (reference sequence). V shed 0 bases and J shed 0 bases, with 11 bases lying between them.

The chain uses TRBV5-4 and TRBJ1-1; D is unclear. This CDR3 has 11 amino acids. CDR1 is SGHNT and CDR2 is YYREEE in the germline V gene (reference sequence). V was cut by 0 bases and J by 7 bases, with 4 bases left in between. CDR3 sequence reads: CASSLGGEAFF. CDR3 nucleotides: TGTGCCAGCAGCTTGGGGGGTGAAGCTTTCTTT.

The gene calls are TRBV19 and TRBJ1-2; TRBD1 might be the D (6 bases). The CDR3 consists of 14 residues. Trimming cost V 3 bases and J 6 bases, with 14 bases left between them. Germline V gene sequence: CDR1 LNHDA, CDR2 SQIVND (reference sequence). Written as DNA, the CDR3 is TGTGCCAGTAGTATCCAACAGGGCGCTGATGGCTACACCTTC. Protein: CASSIQQGADGYTF.

This rearrangement joins TRBV18 to TRBJ1-3; 8 bases align to TRBD1. The CDR3 contains 15 residues. CDR1 KGHSH and CDR2 LQKENI come from the germline V gene. V shed 5 bases, J shed 2 bases, and the junction held 5 bases outside the gene matches. This chain's CDR3 is CASSSQGVTGNTIYF. DNA for the CDR3: TGTGCCAGCTCATCACAGGGGGTAACTGGAAACACCATATATTTT.

This chain connects TRBV2 to TRBJ2-1; D gene uncertain. Trimming left V 1 base short and J 0 bases short, with 13 bases between. The germline V gene encodes CDR1 SNHLY and CDR2 FYNNEI. The CDR3 has 17 residues. Here the CDR3 DNA reads TGTGCCAGCAGTGAAGTTTTTAGCTCGTTCTCCTACAATGAGCAGTTCTTC. Amino acid sequence: CASSEVFSSFSYNEQFF. Full variable domain (remainder filled in from reference TRBV2 and TRBJ2-1): EPEVTQTPSHQVTQMGQEVILRCVPISNHLYFYWYRQILGQKVEFLVSFYNNEISEKSEIFDDQFSVERPDGSNFTLKIRSTKLEDSAMYFCASSEVFSSFSYNEQFFGPGTRLTVL.

The V call is TRBV16, the J call TRBJ1-6; D gene uncertain. The CDR3 is 14 residues long. V shed 4 bases and J shed 6 bases, with 10 bases lying between them. Germline CDR1 and CDR2: KGHSY and FQNENV. The CDR3 reads CASSPRAVNSPLHF. The CDR3 DNA reads as TGTGCCAGCAGCCCAAGGGCAGTTAATTCACCCCTCCACTTT.

CDR3 nucleotides: TGCGCCAGCAGCTTGGATGGGACCGACTATTCACCCCTCCACTTT. Translated, it gives CASSLDGTDYSPLHF. The chain carries TRBV5-1 and TRBJ1-6, with a weak D call TRBD1 (5 bases). Germline CDR1 and CDR2: SGHRS and YFSETQ. The CDR3 has 15 amino acids. V was clipped by 0 bases and J by 8 bases, with 12 bases between them.

This clone was picked up one time. The chain carries TRBV18 and TRBJ1-1; possible D gene TRBD1, 5 bases. Germline V CDR1 and CDR2: KGHSH, LQKENI. CDR3 length: 16 amino acids. With 1 base removed from V and 1 base from J, the gap between germline ends came to 13 bases. The CDR3 nucleotides are TGTGCCAGCTCACCACTTATCGACGGGGGGAACACTGAAGCTTTCTTT. Protein: CASSPLIDGGNTEAFF.

The J gene is TRBJ2-1, the V gene TRBV6-1; 7 bases are a match to TRBD1. The CDR3 has 15 residues. Germline CDR1 and CDR2: MNHNS and SASEGT. J lost 4 bases, V lost 4 bases, and 7 bases had no gene match. In nucleotides, the CDR3 is TGTGCCAGCAGTGCGGGACAGCTTCCGTACAATGAGCAGTTCTTC. Its protein product is CASSAGQLPYNEQFF.

The V call is TRBV6-5, the J call TRBJ1-2, with D possibly being TRBD1 (5 bases). The CDR3 loop spans 15 amino acids. The germline V and J ends were trimmed by 3 bases and 5 bases, with 16 bases remaining between them. Germline-derived CDR1 and CDR2 are MNHEY and SVGAGI. The CDR3, as DNA: TGTGCCAGCAGTTATAGCGCGTCTGAGGGGTATGGCTACACCTTC. Encoded protein: CASSYSASEGYGYTF.

The V and J genes are TRBV6-1 and TRBJ1-2; D gene uncertain. The V gene lost 6 bases and the J gene lost 4 bases, with 18 bases spanning the gap. Germline assignment: CDR1 MNHNS and CDR2 SASEGT. There are 15 residues in the CDR3. In DNA, the CDR3 is TGTGCCAGCAGGCAAGGAGGAACGCGCGCCTATGGCTACACCTTC. Encoded protein: CASRQGGTRAYGYTF.

This sequence joins TRBV19 and TRBJ2-1; tentatively, D is TRBD1 or TRBD2 (5 bases each). V gave up 7 bases and J gave up 8 bases, with 24 bases separating them. CDR1 is LNHDA and CDR2 is SQIVND in the germline V gene (reference sequence). The CDR3 runs to 16 residues. The CDR3 spells CASTTSGLARFDEQFF. The CDR3 DNA reads as TGTGCCAGTACCACCTCGGGGCTAGCTAGGTTCGATGAGCAGTTCTTC.

The sample holds one count of this clone. The chain has TRBV18 and TRBJ2-1; 10 nucleotides align to TRBD2. Germline V gene lookup returns CDR1 KGHSH and CDR2 LQKENI. V lost 3 bases and J lost 1; bases outside the gene matches: 0. The CDR3 extends over 15 amino acids. CDR3: CASSPSGGSYNEQFF. The CDR3 DNA is TGTGCCAGCTCACCTAGCGGGGGGTCCTACAATGAGCAGTTCTTC.

This clone was seen once. In nucleotides, the CDR3 is TGTGCCAGCAGCGAAGCTACTAATACGCAGTATTTT. Amino acids: CASSEATNTQYF. The chain links TRBV4-2 to TRBJ2-3; D gene uncertain. Trimming pared 5 bases from V and 7 bases from J, leaving 10 bases between. The CDR3 has 12 residues. CDR1 is LGHNA, CDR2 YNFKEQ, per germline.

The rearrangement uses TRBV5-1 and TRBJ2-1; 11 bases line up with TRBD2. V lost 5 bases to trimming and J lost 4 bases; unmatched junction nucleotides: 5. Germline CDR1 is SGHRS and CDR2 is YFSETQ. CDR3 size: 15 residues. The CDR3 loop is CASRLGLAGYNEQFF. CDR3 nucleotide sequence: TGCGCCAGCAGGCTCGGACTAGCGGGTTACAATGAGCAGTTCTTC.

The chain is built from TRBV5-6 and TRBJ1-5; maybe TRBD1 (5 bases). Germline values: CDR1 SGHDT, CDR2 YYEEEE. There are 14 residues in the CDR3. Trimming shortened V by 4 bases and J by 9 bases, and 17 bases separated the two germline ends. The CDR3 region is CASSGGYAGVPQHF. The CDR3 DNA reads as TGTGCCAGCAGCGGCGGATACGCGGGGGTGCCCCAGCATTTT.